The TCR beta chain under discussion was sequenced for a study of T cell changes during pregnancy in multiple sclerosis. Generated by immunoSEQ multiplex PCR, the TCRdb table keeps only in-frame clones and is missing some. This table has approximately 130,000 clones, about 96% appearing once. This CDR3 is built from 15 residues. From germline, CDR1 is MDHEN and CDR2 SYDVKM. Trimming left V 8 bases short and J 4 bases short, with 18 bases between. The sequencing used peripheral blood, collected after pregnancy. The V call is TRBV28, the J call TRBJ2-1, with a weak D call TRBD2 (5 bases). The clonotype was recovered from a female donor with multiple sclerosis, enrolled in a pregnancy study. The CDR3 region has the DNA TGTGCCAGCCGGACTCCTAAAAGATCTTACAATGAGCAGTTCTTC. Its protein is CASRTPKRSYNEQFF.